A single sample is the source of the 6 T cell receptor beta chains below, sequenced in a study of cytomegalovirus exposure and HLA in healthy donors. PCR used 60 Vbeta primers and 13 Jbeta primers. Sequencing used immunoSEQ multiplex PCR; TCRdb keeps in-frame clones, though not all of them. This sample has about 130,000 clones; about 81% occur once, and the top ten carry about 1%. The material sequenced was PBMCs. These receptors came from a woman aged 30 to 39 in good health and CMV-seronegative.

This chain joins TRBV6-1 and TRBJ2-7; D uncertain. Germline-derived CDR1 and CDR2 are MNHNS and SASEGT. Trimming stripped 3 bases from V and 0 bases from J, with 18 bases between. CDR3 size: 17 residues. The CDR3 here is CASSESLRGHHSYEQYF. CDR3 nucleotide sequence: TGTGCCAGCAGTGAGTCTTTGCGTGGGCATCACTCCTACGAGCAGTACTTC.

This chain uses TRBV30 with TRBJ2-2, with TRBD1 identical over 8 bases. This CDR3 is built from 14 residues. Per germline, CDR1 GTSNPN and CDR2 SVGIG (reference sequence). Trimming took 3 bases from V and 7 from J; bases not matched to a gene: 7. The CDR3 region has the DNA TGTGCCTGGAGCCGGACAGGGTACGACGGGGAGCTGTTTTTT. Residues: CAWSRTGYDGELFF.

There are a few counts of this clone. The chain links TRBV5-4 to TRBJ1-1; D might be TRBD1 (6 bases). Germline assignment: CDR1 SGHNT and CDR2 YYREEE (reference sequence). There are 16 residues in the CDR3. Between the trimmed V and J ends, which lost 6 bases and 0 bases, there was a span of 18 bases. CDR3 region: CASTPQGNLMNTEAFF. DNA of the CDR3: TGTGCCAGCACTCCTCAGGGGAACCTGATGAACACTGAAGCTTTCTTT.

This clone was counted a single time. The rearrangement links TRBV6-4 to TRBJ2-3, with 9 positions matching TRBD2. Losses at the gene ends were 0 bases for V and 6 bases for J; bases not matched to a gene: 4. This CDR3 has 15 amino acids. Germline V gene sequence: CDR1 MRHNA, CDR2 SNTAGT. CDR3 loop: CASSDSPSGTDTQYF. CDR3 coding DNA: TGTGCCAGCAGTGACTCCCCTAGCGGGACGGATACGCAGTATTTT.

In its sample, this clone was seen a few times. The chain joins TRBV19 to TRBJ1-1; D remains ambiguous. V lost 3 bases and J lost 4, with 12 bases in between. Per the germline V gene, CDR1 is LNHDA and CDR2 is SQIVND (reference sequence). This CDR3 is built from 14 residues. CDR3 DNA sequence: TGTGCCAGTAGTATTGAAGGCAGCGTCACTGAAGCTTTCTTT. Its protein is CASSIEGSVTEAFF.

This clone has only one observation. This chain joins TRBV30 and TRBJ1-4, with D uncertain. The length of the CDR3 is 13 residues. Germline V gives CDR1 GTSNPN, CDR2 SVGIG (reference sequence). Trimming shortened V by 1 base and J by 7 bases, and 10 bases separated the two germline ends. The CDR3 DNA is TGTGCCTGGAGTGGGGGAGCGGGTGAAAAACTGTTTTTT. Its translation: CAWSGGAGEKLFF.